A selection of T cell receptor beta chains follows, all from one sample in a study of OX40 agonist ivuxolimab in advanced cancers. TCRdb keeps only in-frame clones here, not all; method: immunoSEQ multiplex PCR. The table has approximately 100,000 clones, 90% seen once; the top ten hold under 2%. The input for sequencing was CD4+ or CD8+ T cells sorted from blood, taken in a trial of the OX40 agonist ivuxolimab. The origin of the receptors is an adult with an advanced solid tumor such as melanoma, head and neck, liver or kidney cancer. Both conserved end residues are part of each CDR3. A D gene is named only where the DNA matches it firmly. For some rows the clone size is stated as once, few or many, or as a class when expanded; others skip it.

. TRBJ1-2 TRBV18 . TGTGCCAGCTCACCGGGGATGCAATATGGCTACACCTTC CASSPGMQYGYTF
. TRBJ2-2 TRBV27 . TGTGCCAGCAGTTCGGTGATCGGGGAGCTGTTTTTT CASSSVIGELFF
. TRBJ2-3 TRBV19 . TGTGCCAGTACGCTCGGGACAACGGCCCGTACGCAGTATTTT CASTLGTTARTQYF
. TRBJ2-5 TRBV2 . TGTGCCAGCAGTTATAGGCCAAAAGAGACCCAGTACTTC CASSYRPKETQYF
. TRBJ2-2 TRBV7-3 . TGTGCCAGCAGCAGGACAGTGGCCGGGGAGCTGTTTTTT CASSRTVAGELFF
. TRBJ1-1 TRBV11-3 . TGTGCCAGCAGCTTGGCAGGGCGGAACACTGAAGCTTTCTTT CASSLAGRNTEAFF
. TRBJ2-5 TRBV7-2 TRBD2 TGTGCCAGCAGCTTAAGGGTAGCGGGCCAAGAGACCCAGTACTTC CASSLRVAGQETQYF
. TRBJ1-5 TRBV28 . TGTGCCATCGACAACGGGGGATTCGGCAATCAGCCCCAGCATTTT CAIDNGGFGNQPQHF
. TRBJ1-1 TRBV28 TRBD1 TGTGCCAGCAGTCCGTCCGGGACAGGGGGGACTGAAGCTTTCTTT CASSPSGTGGTEAFF
. TRBJ1-2 TRBV7-9 . TGTGCCAGCAGCTTAGATTTGGTATATGGCTACACCTTC CASSLDLVYGYTF
. TRBJ2-5 TRBV9 TRBD2 TGTGCCAGCAGCGTAGGGGTAGCGGGAGACCCGTGGGAAGAGACCCAGTACTTC CASSVGVAGDPWEETQYF
. TRBJ1-5 TRBV18 TRBD1 TGTGCCAGCTCACCACAGTCAGGGGGCGATCAGCCCCAGCATTTT CASSPQSGGDQPQHF
once TRBJ2-5 TRBV25-1 TRBD1 TGTGCCAGCAGTGTGACAGGGGGAGAGACCCAGTACTTC CASSVTGGETQYF
. TRBJ2-4 TRBV9 . TGTGCCAGCAGCGTAGACGGCCTAGCCAAAAACATTCAGTACTTC CASSVDGLAKNIQYF
. TRBJ1-1 TRBV5-4 TRBD1 TGTGCCAGCAGTTTGGGGCAGGGGGCACCGGGGACTGAAGCTTTCTTT CASSLGQGAPGTEAFF
. TRBJ2-5 TRBV7-2 . TGTGCCAGCAGCTTAGGGGACTCTGGGTCTGTCTCCCAGTACTTC CASSLGDSGSVSQYF
. TRBJ1-4 TRBV5-4 TRBD1 TGTGCCAGCAGCCCGGGACAGAGAAATGAAAAACTGTTTTTT CASSPGQRNEKLFF
. TRBJ2-2 TRBV5-1 . TGCGCCAGCAGCGTCCTCCCCACCGGGGAGCTGTTTTTT CASSVLPTGELFF
. TRBJ1-1 TRBV5-1 . TGCGCCAGCGTAACCGGGACCGGGAGCACTGAAGCTTTCTTT CASVTGTGSTEAFF
. TRBJ1-4 TRBV7-9 TRBD1 TGTGCCAGCAGCTCGACCGGGACAGGGAATGAAAAACTGTTTTTT CASSSTGTGNEKLFF
. TRBJ1-1 TRBV6-6 . TGTGCCAGCAGCCTGACAGCGAACACTGAAGCTTTCTTT CASSLTANTEAFF
. TRBJ2-1 TRBV19 . TGTGCCAGTAGTAGAGGGGACTCCTTCAATGAGCAGTTCTTC CASSRGDSFNEQFF
. TRBJ1-1 TRBV5-1 . TGCGCCAGCAGCTTGTTTGGACGGAACACTGAAGCTTTCTTT CASSLFGRNTEAFF
. TRBJ2-4 TRBV7-8 TRBD2 TGTGCCAGCAGCTACCGGGACTACAAAAACATTCAGTACTTC CASSYRDYKNIQYF
. TRBJ2-4 TRBV28 TRBD1 TGTGCCAGCAGTCCGCGGGATAGACAGGGGGCTGCCGCCAAAAACATTCAGTACTTC CASSPRDRQGAAAKNIQYF
. TRBJ1-1 TRBV5-5 TRBD1 TGTGCCAGCGCCCGTGACAGGGAGAACACTGAAGCTTTCTTT CASARDRENTEAFF
. TRBJ2-2 TRBV6-1 TRBD2 TGTGCCAGCAGTGGCGGGAGGGACACCGGGGAGCTGTTTTTT CASSGGRDTGELFF
. TRBJ1-2 TRBV7-2 TRBD1 TGTGCCAGCAGCCTCGGGACAGATCTCGGCTACACCTTC CASSLGTDLGYTF
. TRBJ2-5 TRBV30 TRBD2 TGTGCCTGGAGGCGGCCCAGCGGGGGAGGGGAGACCCAGTACTTC CAWRRPSGGGETQYF
. TRBJ1-5 TRBV6-1 . TGTGCCAGCAGTGAAGAATGGACGGGACATCAGCCCCAGCATTTT CASSEEWTGHQPQHF
. TRBJ2-7 TRBV12-2 . TGTGCAAGTCGCCCAGGTGGCGCCGGGACAGGGGGCAGGGAGCAGTACTTC CASRPGGAGTGGREQYF
. TRBJ2-1 TRBV11-3 TRBD2 TGTGCCAGCAGCGTTAGCGGGTACAATGAGCAGTTCTTC CASSVSGYNEQFF
. TRBJ2-1 TRBV28 TRBD2 TGTGCCAGCAGTGCCCCCTACCTCGGCGGGAGCGCATACAATGAGCAGTTCTTC CASSAPYLGGSAYNEQFF
. TRBJ1-3 TRBV30 . TGTGCCTGGAGTGTACGTCGGACGGGTTTTGGAAACACCATATATTTT CAWSVRRTGFGNTIYF
few TRBJ1-4 TRBV4-3 . TGCGCCAGCAGCCAAAATACAGGATCAACTAATGAAAAACTGTTTTTT CASSQNTGSTNEKLFF
. TRBJ1-3 TRBV11-2 . TGTGCCAGCAGCAAGGGGAATCTCGGCTCTGGAAACACCATATATTTT CASSKGNLGSGNTIYF
once TRBJ2-7 TRBV7-2 TRBD2 TGTGCCAGCAGCCCGGGACTAGCGGGAATCGCCTACGAGCAGTACTTC CASSPGLAGIAYEQYF
few TRBJ2-7 TRBV5-1 TRBD1 TGCGCCAGCAGCGGCGGACAGGACTACGAGCAGTACTTC CASSGGQDYEQYF
. TRBJ2-7 TRBV19 . TGTGCCAGTAGTACGAGGGGAGGCCTCCCCTACGAGCAGTACTTC CASSTRGGLPYEQYF
. TRBJ2-7 TRBV19 . TGTGCCAGTAGTCCCTGGGGGACGGCATACTACGAGCAGTACTTC CASSPWGTAYYEQYF
. TRBJ1-3 TRBV6-6 . TGTGCCAGCAGTTACTCGGGTCAGGGAGCAAACACCATATATTTT CASSYSGQGANTIYF
. TRBJ2-7 TRBV19 TRBD1 TGTGCCAGTAGTATTGGGTCCGGGACAGGGCTTCGGGAGCAGTACTTC CASSIGSGTGLREQYF
. TRBJ1-2 TRBV18 TRBD1 TGTGCCAGCTCACCCTCGGGACAGAGGCTGGAGATCGGCTACACCTTC CASSPSGQRLEIGYTF
. TRBJ2-5 TRBV7-2 TRBD2 TGTGCCAGCAGCTTAGGACTAGCGATAGAGACCCAGTACTTC CASSLGLAIETQYF
. TRBJ2-5 TRBV29-1 TRBD1 TGCAGCGTTGAACTCCCTAGGGGGCCCCAGTACTTC CSVELPRGPQYF
. TRBJ2-7 TRBV18 . TGTGCCAGCTCACCATCTGGGGGAACCTACGAGCAGTACTTC CASSPSGGTYEQYF
. TRBJ2-7 TRBV19 . TGTGCCAGTAGTACGGCGGCAGATGCCATGGAGCAGTACTTC CASSTAADAMEQYF
. TRBJ2-7 TRBV19 . TGTGCCAGTAGTTCTGGCAGGGTCAGTTACGAGCAGTACTTC CASSSGRVSYEQYF
. TRBJ1-2 TRBV19 . TGTGCCAGTACCATTCCCCCGCCTTCTGTCTATGGCTACACCTTC CASTIPPPSVYGYTF
. TRBJ2-2 TRBV7-8 . TGTGCCAGCAGGAGACGGGTCGACACCGGGGAGCTGTTTTTT CASRRRVDTGELFF
. TRBJ2-7 TRBV27 TRBD2 TGTGCCAGCAGTTCTCAGGGGACGCGACTAGCGGGAGGGGGGAGCTCCTACGAGCAGTACTTC CASSSQGTRLAGGGSSYEQYF
. TRBJ2-1 TRBV11-3 . TGTGCCAGCAGCCCTAGGGATGGAGGGGGAAGGGATGAGCAGTTCTTC CASSPRDGGGRDEQFF
. TRBJ2-2 TRBV7-2 TRBD1 TGTGCCAGCAGCTTAGCGAAGTTCGGACAGGGCGACACCGGGGAGCTGTTTTTT CASSLAKFGQGDTGELFF
. TRBJ1-2 TRBV9 . TGTGCCAGCAGCGTTGGAATAAGGGACAATAACTATGGCTACACCTTC CASSVGIRDNNYGYTF
. TRBJ1-4 TRBV18 TRBD1 TGTGCCAGCTCACCGAGACAGGGTAGAGATGAAAAACTGTTTTTT CASSPRQGRDEKLFF
. TRBJ2-7 TRBV9 . TGTGCCAGCAGCGTAAAGGGGTCTTTAGGAGAGCAGTACTTC CASSVKGSLGEQYF